This T cell receptor beta chain was recovered during a study of low-dose radiotherapy and immunotherapy resistance in tumors. Time point: after trial treatment. The treatment: LDRT plus nivolumab, ipilimumab, low-dose cyclophosphamide and aspirin (RACIN trial). At least ten counts were recorded for this clonotype. This CDR3 comprises 16 residues. Deletions cut 1 base from V and 1 base from J, with 12 bases between. CDR1 is MGHRA and CDR2 is YSYEKL in the germline V gene. Covering alpha and beta chains, TRAV- and TRBV-specific primers were used for the first-strand cDNA. A roughly 19-cycle PCR with a constant-region primer and V-primer adapter amplified TCRs. Via MiXCR, TCRdb re-called the reads, giving one row per CDR3 protein. The top ten hold approximately 1.5% of the sample, which has about 84,000 distinct CDR3 sequences, about a sixth seen once.

This receptor was taken from a male donor with prostate cancer. The chain combines TRBV4-1 with TRBJ2-3; tentatively, D is TRBD2 (5 bases). The specimen comprised PBMCs, sampled after low-dose radiotherapy plus immunotherapy. The chain's CDR3 is CASSQGAGVGTDTQYF. DNA for the CDR3: TGCGCCAGCAGCCAAGGGGCCGGGGTCGGCACAGATACGCAGTATTTT.